Sequencing of this T cell receptor beta chain was carried out in a study of blood T cell repertoires in COVID-19. J was trimmed by 1 base and V by 5 bases; bases with no gene match: 5. CDR3 length: 14 residues. Per germline, CDR1 LGHDT and CDR2 YNNKEL (reference sequence). Produced via immunoSEQ multiplex PCR; TCRdb's table is partial and in-frame only. The table records around 300,000 clones, about 90% of them present only once. The material sequenced was peripheral blood. This sequence was found in a woman aged 50 to 60 with COVID-19, enrolled during active disease. This chain links TRBV3-1 (or the pseudogene TRBV3-2) with TRBJ2-7, with 7 bases matching TRBD1. Here the CDR3 DNA reads TGTGCCAGCAGCACGACAGGGCGGTCCTACGAGCAGTACTTC. Translated: CASSTTGRSYEQYF.